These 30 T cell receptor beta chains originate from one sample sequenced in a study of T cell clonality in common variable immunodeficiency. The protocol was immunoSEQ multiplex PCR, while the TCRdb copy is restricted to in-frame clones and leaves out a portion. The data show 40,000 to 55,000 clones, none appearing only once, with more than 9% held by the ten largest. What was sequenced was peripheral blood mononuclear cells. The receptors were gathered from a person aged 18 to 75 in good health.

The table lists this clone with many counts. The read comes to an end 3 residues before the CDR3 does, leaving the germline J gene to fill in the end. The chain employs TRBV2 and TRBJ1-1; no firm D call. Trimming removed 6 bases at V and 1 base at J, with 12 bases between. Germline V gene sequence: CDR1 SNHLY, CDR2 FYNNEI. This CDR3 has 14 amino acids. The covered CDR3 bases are TGTGCCAGCAGGATAGTAGCGGCGAACACTGAA. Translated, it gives CASRIVAANTE. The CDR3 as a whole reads CASRIVAANTEAFF.

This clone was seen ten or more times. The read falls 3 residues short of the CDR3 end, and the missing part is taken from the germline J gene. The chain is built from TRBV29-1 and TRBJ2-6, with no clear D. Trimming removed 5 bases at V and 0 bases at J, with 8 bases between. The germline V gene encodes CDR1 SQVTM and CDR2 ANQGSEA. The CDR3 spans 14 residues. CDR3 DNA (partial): TGCAGCGTTTCCCCCGGCTCTGGGGCCAACGTC. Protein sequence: CSVSPGSGANV. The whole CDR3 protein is CSVSPGSGANVLTF.

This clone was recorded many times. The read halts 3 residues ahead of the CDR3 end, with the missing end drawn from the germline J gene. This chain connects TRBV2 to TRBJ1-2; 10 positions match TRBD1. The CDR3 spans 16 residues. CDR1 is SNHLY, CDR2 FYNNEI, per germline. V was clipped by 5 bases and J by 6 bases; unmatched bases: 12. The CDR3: CASSPQRWTGGDGYTF. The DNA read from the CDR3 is TGTGCCAGCAGTCCCCAACGATGGACAGGGGGTGATGGC.

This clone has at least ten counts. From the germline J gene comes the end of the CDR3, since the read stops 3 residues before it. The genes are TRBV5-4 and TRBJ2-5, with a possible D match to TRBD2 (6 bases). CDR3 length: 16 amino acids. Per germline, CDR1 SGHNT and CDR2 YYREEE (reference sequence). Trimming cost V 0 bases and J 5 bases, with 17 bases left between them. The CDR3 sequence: CASSLEIGVAGETQYF. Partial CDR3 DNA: TGTGCCAGCAGCTTGGAGATAGGGGTTGCGGGGGAGACC.

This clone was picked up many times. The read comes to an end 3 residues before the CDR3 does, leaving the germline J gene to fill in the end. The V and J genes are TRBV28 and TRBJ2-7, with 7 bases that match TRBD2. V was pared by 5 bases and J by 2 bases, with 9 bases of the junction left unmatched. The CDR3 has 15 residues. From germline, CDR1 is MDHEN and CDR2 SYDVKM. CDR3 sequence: CASSIPGLPPYEQYF. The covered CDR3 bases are TGTGCCAGCAGTATACCGGGACTACCTCCCTACGAG.

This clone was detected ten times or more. CDR3: CSARRRALDTQYF. The DNA read from the CDR3 is TGCAGTGCTAGACGGAGGGCCCTCGATACG. V usage is TRBV20-1 and J usage is TRBJ2-3; D perhaps matches TRBD2 (6 bases). Read data end 3 residues before the CDR3 end; the end is taken from the germline J gene. The CDR3 is 13 amino acids. Looked up from germline, CDR1 is DFQATT and CDR2 is SNEGSKA (reference sequence). Trimming took 2 bases from V and 6 from J, leaving 12 bases between them.

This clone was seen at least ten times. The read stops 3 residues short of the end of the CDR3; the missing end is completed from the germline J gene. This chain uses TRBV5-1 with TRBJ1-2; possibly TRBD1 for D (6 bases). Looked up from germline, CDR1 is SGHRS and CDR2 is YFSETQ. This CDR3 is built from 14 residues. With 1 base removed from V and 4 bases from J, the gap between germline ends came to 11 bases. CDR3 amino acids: CASSLTGSSYGYTF. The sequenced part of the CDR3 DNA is TGCGCCAGCAGCTTGACAGGGTCAAGCTATGGC. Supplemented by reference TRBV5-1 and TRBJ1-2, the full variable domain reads KAGVTQTPRYLIKTRGQQVTLSCSPISGHRSVSWYQQTPGQGLQFLFEYFSETQRNKGNFPGRFSGRQFSNSRSEMNVSTLELGDSALYLCASSLTGSSYGYTFGSGTRLTVV.

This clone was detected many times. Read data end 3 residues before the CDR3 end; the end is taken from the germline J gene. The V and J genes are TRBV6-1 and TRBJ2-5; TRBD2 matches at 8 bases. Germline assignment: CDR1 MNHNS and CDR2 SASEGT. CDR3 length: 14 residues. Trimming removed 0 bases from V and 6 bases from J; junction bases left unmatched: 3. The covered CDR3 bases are TGTGCCAGCAGTGAAGCCAGCGGGAGAAAGACC. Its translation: CASSEASGRKT. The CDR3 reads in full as CASSEASGRKTQYF.

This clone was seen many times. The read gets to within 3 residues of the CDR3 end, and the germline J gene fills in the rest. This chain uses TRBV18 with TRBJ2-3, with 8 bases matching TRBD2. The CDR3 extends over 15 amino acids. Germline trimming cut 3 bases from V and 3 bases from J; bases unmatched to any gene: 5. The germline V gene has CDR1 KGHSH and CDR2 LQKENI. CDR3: CASSPGLVETDTQYF. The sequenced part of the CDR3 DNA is TGTGCCAGCTCACCGGGACTAGTCGAGACAGATACG.

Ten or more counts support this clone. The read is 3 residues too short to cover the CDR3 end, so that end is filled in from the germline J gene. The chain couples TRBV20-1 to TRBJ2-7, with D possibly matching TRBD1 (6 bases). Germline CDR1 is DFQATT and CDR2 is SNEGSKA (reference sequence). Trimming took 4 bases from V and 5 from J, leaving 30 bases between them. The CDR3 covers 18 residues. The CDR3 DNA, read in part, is TGCAGTGCTACGTACTTCTCCCCATCAGGGGCCAGCGACGACGAG. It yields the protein CSATYFSPSGASDDE. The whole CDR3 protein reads CSATYFSPSGASDDEQYF.

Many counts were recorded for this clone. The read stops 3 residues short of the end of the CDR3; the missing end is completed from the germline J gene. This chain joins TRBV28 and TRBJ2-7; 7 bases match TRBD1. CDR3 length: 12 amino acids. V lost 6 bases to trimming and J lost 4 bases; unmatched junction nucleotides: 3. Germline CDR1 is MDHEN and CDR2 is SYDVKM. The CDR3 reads CASRGTVYEQYF. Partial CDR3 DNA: TGTGCCAGCAGGGGGACAGTTTACGAG.

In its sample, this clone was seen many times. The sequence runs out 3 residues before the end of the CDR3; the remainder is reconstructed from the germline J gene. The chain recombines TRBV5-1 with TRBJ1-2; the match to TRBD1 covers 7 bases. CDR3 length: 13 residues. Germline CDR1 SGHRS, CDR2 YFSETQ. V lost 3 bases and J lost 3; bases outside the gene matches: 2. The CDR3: CASSSTGDYGYTF. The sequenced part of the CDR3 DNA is TGCGCCAGCAGCTCCACAGGGGACTATGGC.

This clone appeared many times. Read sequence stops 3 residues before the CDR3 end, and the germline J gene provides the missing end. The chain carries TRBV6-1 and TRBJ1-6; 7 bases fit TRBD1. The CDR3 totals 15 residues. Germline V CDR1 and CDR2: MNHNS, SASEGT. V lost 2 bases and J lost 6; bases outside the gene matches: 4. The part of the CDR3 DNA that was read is TGTGCCAGCAGTGAACTGGAGGGGGCTAATTCACCC. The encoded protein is CASSELEGANSP. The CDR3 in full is CASSELEGANSPLHF.

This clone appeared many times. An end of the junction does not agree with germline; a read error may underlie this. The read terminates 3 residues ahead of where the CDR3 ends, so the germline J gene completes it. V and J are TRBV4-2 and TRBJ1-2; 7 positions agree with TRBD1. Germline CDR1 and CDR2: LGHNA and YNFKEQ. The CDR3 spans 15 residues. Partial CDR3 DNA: TGCGCCAGCAGCCAACCTGGGACAGACGATTATGGC. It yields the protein CASSQPGTDDYG. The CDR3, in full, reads CASSQPGTDDYGYTF.

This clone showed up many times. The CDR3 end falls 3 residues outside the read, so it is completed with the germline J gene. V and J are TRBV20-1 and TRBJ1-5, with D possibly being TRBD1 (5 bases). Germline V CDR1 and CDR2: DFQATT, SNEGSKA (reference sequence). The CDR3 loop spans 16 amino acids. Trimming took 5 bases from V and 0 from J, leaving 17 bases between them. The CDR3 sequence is CSAATGGGSSNQPQHF. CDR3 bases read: TGCAGTGCTGCTACCGGTGGGGGGTCTAGCAATCAGCCC.

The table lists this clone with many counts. The part of the CDR3 DNA that was read is TGTGCCAGCAGTGGGGGACAGGCGGCACGAGAGACC. Encoded protein: CASSGGQAARET. The whole CDR3 reads CASSGGQAARETQYF. V usage is TRBV6-1 and J usage is TRBJ2-5, with 8 bases lining up with TRBD1. The sequenced fragment ends 3 residues before the CDR3 boundary, so the rest is inferred from the germline J gene. Germline lookup yields CDR1 MNHNS and CDR2 SASEGT. There are 15 residues in the CDR3. The trim removed 4 bases at V and 4 bases at J, leaving 8 bases unmatched.

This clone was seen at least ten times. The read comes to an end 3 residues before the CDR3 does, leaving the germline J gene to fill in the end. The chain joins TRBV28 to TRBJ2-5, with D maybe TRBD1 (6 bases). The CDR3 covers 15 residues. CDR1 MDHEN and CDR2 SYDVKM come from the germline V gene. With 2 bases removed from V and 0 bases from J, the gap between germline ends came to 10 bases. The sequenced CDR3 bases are TGTGCCAGCAGTTTACCGGACAGCAACCAAGAGACC. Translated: CASSLPDSNQET. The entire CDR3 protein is CASSLPDSNQETQYF.

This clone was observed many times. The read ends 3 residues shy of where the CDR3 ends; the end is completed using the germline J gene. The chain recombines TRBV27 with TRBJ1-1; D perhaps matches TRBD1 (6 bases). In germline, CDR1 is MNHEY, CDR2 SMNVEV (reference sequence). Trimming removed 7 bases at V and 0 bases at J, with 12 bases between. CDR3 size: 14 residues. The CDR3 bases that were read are TGTGCCAGCATGGCGGACAGACTGAACACTGAA. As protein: CASMADRLNTE. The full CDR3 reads CASMADRLNTEAFF.

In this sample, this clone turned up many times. The CDR3 DNA, read in part, is TGTGCCAGCAGCCCAGTGGGGGGTATAGTAGCCGGGGAG. It encodes CASSPVGGIVAGE. The CDR3 in its entirety is CASSPVGGIVAGELFF. The chain carries TRBV9 and TRBJ2-2, with D perhaps TRBD2 (6 bases). The sequence runs out 3 residues before the end of the CDR3; the remainder is reconstructed from the germline J gene. There are 16 residues in the CDR3. V lost 4 bases and J lost 6, with 19 bases in between. Per germline, CDR1 SGDLS and CDR2 YYNGEE.

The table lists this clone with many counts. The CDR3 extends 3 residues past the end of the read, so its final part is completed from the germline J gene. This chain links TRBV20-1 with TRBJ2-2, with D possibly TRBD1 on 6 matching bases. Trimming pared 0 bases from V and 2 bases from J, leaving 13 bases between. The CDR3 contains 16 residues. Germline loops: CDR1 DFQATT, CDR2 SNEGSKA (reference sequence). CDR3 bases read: TGCAGTGCTAGAGATCAGGAACAGGGTAACACCGGGGAG. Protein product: CSARDQEQGNTGE. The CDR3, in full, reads CSARDQEQGNTGELFF.

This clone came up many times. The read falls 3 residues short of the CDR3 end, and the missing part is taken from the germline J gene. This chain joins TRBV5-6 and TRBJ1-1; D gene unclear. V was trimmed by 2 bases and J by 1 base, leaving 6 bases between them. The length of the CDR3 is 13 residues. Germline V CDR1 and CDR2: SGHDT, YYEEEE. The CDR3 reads CASSFPRNTEAFF. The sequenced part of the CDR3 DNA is TGTGCCAGCAGCTTTCCCAGGAACACTGAA. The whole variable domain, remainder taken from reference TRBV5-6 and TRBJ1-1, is DAGVTQSPTHLIKTRGQQVTLRCSPKSGHDTVSWYQQALGQGPQFIFQYYEEEERQRGNFPDRFSGHQFPNYSSELNVNALLLGDSALYLCASSFPRNTEAFFGQGTRLTVV.

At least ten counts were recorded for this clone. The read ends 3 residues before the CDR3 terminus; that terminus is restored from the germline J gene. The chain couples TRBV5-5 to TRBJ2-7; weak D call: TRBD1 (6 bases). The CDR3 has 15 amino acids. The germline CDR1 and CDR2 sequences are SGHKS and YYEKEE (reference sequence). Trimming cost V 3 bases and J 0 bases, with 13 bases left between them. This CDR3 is CASSWNTGFSYEQYF. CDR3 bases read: TGTGCCAGCAGCTGGAACACAGGGTTCTCCTACGAG.

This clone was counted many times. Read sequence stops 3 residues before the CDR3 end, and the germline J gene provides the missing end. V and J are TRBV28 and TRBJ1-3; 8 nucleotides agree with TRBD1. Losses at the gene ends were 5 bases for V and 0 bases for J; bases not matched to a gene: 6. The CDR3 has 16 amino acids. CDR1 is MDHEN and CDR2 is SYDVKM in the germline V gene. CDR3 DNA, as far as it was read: TGTGCCAGCAGTCTACGGGACAGGCGCTCTGGAAACACC. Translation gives CASSLRDRRSGNT. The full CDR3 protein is CASSLRDRRSGNTIYF. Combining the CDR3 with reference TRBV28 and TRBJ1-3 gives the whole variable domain DVKVTQSSRYLVKRTGEKVFLECVQDMDHENMFWYRQDPGLGLRLIYFSYDVKMKEKGDIPEGYSVSREKKERFSLILESASTNQTSMYLCASSLRDRRSGNTIYFGEGSWLTVV.

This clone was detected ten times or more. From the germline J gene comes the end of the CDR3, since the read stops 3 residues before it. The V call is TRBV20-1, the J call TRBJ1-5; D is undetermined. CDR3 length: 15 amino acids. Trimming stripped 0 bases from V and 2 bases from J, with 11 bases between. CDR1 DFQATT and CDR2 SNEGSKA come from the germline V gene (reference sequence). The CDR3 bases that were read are TGCAGTGCTAGAGATCTCGGGGAGGGCAATCAGCCC. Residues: CSARDLGEGNQP. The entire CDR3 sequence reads CSARDLGEGNQPQHF.

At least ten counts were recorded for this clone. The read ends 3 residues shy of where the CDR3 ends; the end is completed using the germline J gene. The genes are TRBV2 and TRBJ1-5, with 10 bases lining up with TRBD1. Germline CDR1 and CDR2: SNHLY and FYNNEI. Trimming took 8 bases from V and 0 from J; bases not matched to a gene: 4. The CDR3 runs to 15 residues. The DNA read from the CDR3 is TGTGCCAGCGACCGGACAGGGGGTAGCAATCAGCCC. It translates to CASDRTGGSNQP. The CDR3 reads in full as CASDRTGGSNQPQHF.

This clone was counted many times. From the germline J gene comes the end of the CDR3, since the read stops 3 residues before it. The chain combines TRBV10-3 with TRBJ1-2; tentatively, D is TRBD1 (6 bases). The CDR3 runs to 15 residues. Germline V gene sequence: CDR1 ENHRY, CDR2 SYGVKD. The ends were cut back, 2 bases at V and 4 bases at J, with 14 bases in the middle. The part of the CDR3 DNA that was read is TGTGCCATCAGTGAGCAGAAGGGGGTAGTCTATGGC. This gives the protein CAISEQKGVVYG. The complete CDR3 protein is CAISEQKGVVYGYTF.

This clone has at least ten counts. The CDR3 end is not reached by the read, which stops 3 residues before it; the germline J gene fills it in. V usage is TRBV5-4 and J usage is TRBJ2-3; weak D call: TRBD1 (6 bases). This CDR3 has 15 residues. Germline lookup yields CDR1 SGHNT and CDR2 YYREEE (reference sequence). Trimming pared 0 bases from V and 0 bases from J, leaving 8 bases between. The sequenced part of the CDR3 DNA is TGTGCCAGCAGCTTGGGAGGGGGAAGCACAGATACG. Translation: CASSLGGGSTDT. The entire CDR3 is CASSLGGGSTDTQYF.

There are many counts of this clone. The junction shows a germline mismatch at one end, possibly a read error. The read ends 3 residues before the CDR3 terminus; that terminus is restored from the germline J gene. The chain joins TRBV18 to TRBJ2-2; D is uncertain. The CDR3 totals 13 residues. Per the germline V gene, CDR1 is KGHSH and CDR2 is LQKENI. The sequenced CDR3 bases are TGTGCCAGCTCACCACCTAACAACGGGGAG. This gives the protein CASSPPNNGE. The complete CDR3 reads CASSPPNNGELFF.

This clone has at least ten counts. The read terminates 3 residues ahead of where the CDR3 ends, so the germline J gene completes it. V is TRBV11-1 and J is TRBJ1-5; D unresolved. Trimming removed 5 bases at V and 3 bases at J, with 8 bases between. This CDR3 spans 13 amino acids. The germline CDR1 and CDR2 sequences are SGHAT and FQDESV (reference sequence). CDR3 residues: CASSLDHNQPQHF. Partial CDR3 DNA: TGTGCCAGCAGCCTAGATCACAATCAGCCC.

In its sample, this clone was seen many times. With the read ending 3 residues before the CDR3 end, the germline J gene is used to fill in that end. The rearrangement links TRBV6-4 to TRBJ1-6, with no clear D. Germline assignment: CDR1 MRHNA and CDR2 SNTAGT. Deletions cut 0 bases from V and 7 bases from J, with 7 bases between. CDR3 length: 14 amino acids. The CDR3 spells CASSDSVGNSPLHF. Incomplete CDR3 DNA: TGTGCCAGCAGTGACTCAGTAGGGAATTCACCC.